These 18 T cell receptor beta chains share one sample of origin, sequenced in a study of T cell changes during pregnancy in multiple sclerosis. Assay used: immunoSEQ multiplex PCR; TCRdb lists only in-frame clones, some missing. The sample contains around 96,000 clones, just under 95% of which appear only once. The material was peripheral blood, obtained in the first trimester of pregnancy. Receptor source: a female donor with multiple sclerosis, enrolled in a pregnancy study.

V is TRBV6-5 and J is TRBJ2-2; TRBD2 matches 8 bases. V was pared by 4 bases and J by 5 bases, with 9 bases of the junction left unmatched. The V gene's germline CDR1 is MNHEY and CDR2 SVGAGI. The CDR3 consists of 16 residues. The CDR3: CASSSLPGGRTGELFF. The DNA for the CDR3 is TGTGCCAGCAGTTCTCTACCGGGGGGGAGGACCGGGGAGCTGTTTTTT.

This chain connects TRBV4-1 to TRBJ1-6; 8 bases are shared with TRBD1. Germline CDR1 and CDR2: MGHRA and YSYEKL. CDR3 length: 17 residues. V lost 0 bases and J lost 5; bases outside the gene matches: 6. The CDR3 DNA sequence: TGCGCCAGCAGCCAAGATCCCCAGGGGGCGAATAATTCACCCCTCCACTTT. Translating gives CASSQDPQGANNSPLHF.

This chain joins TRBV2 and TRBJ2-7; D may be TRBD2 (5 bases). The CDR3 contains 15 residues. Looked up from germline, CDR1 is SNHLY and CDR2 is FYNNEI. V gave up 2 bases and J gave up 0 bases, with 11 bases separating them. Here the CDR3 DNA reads TGTGCCAGCAGTGAATCGGGGTCTGCCTCCTACGAGCAGTACTTC. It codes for CASSESGSASYEQYF.

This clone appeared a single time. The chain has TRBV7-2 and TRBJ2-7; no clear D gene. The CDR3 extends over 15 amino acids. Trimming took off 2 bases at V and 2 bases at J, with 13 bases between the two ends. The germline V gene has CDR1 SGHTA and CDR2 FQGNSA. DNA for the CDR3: TGTGCCAGCAGCTTAAGGTCGGAGAAGACCTACGAGCAGTACTTC. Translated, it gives CASSLRSEKTYEQYF.

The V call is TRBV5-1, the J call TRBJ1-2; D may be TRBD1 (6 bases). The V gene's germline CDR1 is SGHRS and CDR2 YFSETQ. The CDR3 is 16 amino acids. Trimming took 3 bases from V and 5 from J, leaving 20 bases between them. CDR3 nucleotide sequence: TGCGCCAGCAGCTGGGACACCACTCGAGAAATGTATGGCTACACCTTC. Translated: CASSWDTTREMYGYTF.

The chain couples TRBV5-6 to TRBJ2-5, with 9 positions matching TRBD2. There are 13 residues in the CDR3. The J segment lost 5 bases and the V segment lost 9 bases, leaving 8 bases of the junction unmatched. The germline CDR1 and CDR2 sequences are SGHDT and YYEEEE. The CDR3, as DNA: TGTGCCACAAAGCGGGGGGCGCGGGAGACCCAGTACTTC. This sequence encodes CATKRGARETQYF. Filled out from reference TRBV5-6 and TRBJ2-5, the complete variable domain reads DAGVTQSPTHLIKTRGQQVTLRCSPKSGHDTVSWYQQALGQGPQFIFQYYEEEERQRGNFPDRFSGHQFPNYSSELNVNALLLGDSALYLCATKRGARETQYFGPGTRLLVL.

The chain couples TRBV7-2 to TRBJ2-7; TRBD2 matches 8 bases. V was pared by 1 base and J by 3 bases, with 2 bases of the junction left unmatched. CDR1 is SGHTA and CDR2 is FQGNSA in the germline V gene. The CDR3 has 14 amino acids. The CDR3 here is CASSLVTSGYEQYF. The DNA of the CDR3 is TGTGCCAGCAGCTTAGTCACTAGCGGCTACGAGCAGTACTTC.

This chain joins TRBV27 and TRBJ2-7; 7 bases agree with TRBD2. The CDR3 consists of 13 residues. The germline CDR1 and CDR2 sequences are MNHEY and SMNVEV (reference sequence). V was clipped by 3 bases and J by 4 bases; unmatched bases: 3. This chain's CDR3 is CASSLTSRYEQYF. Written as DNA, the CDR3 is TGTGCCAGCAGTTTGACTAGCCGTTACGAGCAGTACTTC.

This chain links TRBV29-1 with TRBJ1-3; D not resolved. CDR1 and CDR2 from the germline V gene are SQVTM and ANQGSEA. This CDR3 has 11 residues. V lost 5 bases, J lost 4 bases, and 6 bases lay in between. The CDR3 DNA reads TGCAGCGTTCGCCGGGGAAACACCATATATTTT. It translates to CSVRRGNTIYF. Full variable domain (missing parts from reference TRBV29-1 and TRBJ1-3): SAVISQKPSRDICQRGTSLTIQCQVDSQVTMMFWYRQQPGQSLTLIATANQGSEATYESGFVIDKFPISRPNLTFSTLTVSNMSPEDSSIYLCSVRRGNTIYFGEGSWLTVV.

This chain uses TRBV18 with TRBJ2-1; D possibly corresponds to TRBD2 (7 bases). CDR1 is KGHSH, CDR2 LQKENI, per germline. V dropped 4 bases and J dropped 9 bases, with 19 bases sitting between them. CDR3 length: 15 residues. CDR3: CASSLGRGGAAEQFF. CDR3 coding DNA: TGTGCCAGCTCACTTGGAAGGGGGGGGGCCGCTGAGCAGTTCTTC.

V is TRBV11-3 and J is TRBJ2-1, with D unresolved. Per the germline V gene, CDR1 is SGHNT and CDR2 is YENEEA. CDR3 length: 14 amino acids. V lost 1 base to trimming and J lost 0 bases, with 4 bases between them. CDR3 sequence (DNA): TGTGCCAGCAGCTTAGCAGGCTCCTACAATGAGCAGTTCTTC. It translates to CASSLAGSYNEQFF. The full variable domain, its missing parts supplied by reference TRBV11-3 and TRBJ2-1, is EAGVVQSPRYKIIEKKQPVAFWCNPISGHNTLYWYLQNLGQGPELLIRYENEEAVDDSQLPKDRFSAERLKGVDSTLKIQPAELGDSAVYLCASSLAGSYNEQFFGPGTRLTVL.

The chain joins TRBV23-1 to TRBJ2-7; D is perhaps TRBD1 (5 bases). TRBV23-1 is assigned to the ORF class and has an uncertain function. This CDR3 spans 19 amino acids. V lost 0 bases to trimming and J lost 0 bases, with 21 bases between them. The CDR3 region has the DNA TGCGCCAGCAGTCAATCGAGGACAAAGGGGTTCCCATTCTCCTACGAGCAGTACTTC. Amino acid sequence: CASSQSRTKGFPFSYEQYF.

The CDR3: CASSLFSRDNEQFF. The CDR3 DNA sequence: TGTGCCAGCAGCTTATTCTCGAGGGACAATGAGCAGTTCTTC. This chain links TRBV7-3 with TRBJ2-1; D might be TRBD2 (5 bases). V lost 2 bases, J lost 5 bases, and 10 bases lay in between. Germline lookup yields CDR1 SGHTA and CDR2 FQGTGA. The CDR3 extends over 14 amino acids.

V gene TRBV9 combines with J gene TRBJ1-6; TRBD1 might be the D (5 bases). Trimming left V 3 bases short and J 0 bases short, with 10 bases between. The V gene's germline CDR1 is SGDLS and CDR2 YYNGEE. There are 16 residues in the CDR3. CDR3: CASSAYRSSYNSPLHF. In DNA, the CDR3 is TGTGCCAGCAGCGCCTACAGGAGCTCCTATAATTCACCCCTCCACTTT.

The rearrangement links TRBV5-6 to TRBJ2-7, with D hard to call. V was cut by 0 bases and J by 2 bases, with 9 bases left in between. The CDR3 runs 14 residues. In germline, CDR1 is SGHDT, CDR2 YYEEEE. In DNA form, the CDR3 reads TGTGCCAGCAGCTTGGTCGCGGCCCCCTACGAGCAGTACTTC. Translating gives CASSLVAAPYEQYF.

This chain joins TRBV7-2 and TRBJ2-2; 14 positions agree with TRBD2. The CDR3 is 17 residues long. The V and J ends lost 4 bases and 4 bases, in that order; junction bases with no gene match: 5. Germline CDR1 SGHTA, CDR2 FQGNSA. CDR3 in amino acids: CASSWGLAGDITGELFF. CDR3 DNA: TGTGCCAGCAGCTGGGGACTAGCGGGGGATATCACCGGGGAGCTGTTTTTT. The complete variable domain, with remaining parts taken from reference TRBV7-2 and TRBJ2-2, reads GAGVSQSPSNKVTEKGKDVELRCDPISGHTALYWYRQSLGQGLEFLIYFQGNSAPDKSGLPSDRFSAERTGGSVSTLTIQRTQQEDSAVYLCASSWGLAGDITGELFFGEGSRLTVL.

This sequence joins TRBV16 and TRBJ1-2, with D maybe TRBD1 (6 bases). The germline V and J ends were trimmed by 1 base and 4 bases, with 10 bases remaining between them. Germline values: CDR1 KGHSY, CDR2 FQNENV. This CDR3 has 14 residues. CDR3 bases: TGTGCCAGCAGCCAATTAACAGGGAGCTATGGCTACACCTTC. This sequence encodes CASSQLTGSYGYTF.

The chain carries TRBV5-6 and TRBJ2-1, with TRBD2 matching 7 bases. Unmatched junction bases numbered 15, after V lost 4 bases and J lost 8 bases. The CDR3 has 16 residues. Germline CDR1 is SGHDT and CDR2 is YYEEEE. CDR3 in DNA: TGTGCCAGCAGCATCCACGGGGGGACCCCTGGGGATGAGCAGTTCTTC. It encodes CASSIHGGTPGDEQFF.